The rows below give T cell receptor beta chains drawn from one sample of a study of blood T cell repertoires in COVID-19. Sequencing used immunoSEQ multiplex PCR; TCRdb keeps in-frame clones, though not all of them. The profile covers 57,000 or so clones, with around four fifths appearing a single time and roughly 5% taken by the ten largest. Sequencing input: peripheral blood. The receptors here all came from a man aged 70 or older with acute or convalescent COVID-19. Each CDR3 is given with its conserved first and last residue. D genes are given only for firm matches. Clone size appears in some rows only: once, few, many, or a class for an expanded clone.

NA,TRBV6-1,TRBJ2-3,NA,CASSELLAEADTQYF,TGTGCCAGCAGTGAATTACTGGCGGAGGCAGATACGCAGTATTTT
NA,TRBV3-1/TRBV3-2,TRBJ1-2,NA,CASSQDHRERYGYTF,TGTGCCAGCAGCCAAGATCACAGGGAGAGGTATGGCTACACCTTC
few,TRBV9,TRBJ1-6,NA,CASSVGPSSYNSPLHF,TGTGCCAGCAGCGTTGGGCCGAGCTCCTATAATTCACCCCTCCACTTT
NA,TRBV9,TRBJ1-4,TRBD1,CASSVAQGQGGEKLFF,TGTGCCAGCAGCGTAGCTCAGGGACAGGGAGGCGAAAAACTGTTTTTT
NA,TRBV10-3,TRBJ1-2,NA,CAISESGTAGNYGYTF,TGTGCCATCAGTGAGTCTGGCACAGCGGGTAACTATGGCTACACCTTC
NA,TRBV18,TRBJ1-6,NA,CASSRAGDSSYNSPLHF,TGTGCCAGCTCACGGGCAGGCGACAGCTCCTATAATTCACCCCTCCACTTT
once,TRBV9,TRBJ2-1,TRBD1,CASSVGQGSYNEQFF,TGTGCCAGCAGCGTAGGACAGGGGTCCTACAATGAGCAGTTCTTC
NA,TRBV4-1,TRBJ1-5,NA,CASSPLQGQPQHF,TGCGCCAGCAGCCCCCTGCAGGGTCAGCCCCAGCATTTT
NA,TRBV2,TRBJ2-2,TRBD1,CASSPEPGQYTGELFF,TGTGCCAGCAGCCCCGAACCGGGACAGTACACCGGGGAGCTGTTTTTT
NA,TRBV7-3,TRBJ2-5,TRBD1,CASSLQTGGEETQYF,TGTGCCAGCAGCCTACAGACAGGGGGGGAGGAGACCCAGTACTTC
few,TRBV5-1,TRBJ2-1,TRBD2,CASSSPEGSGSYNEQFF,TGCGCCAGCAGCTCACCCGAGGGTAGCGGGTCCTACAATGAGCAGTTCTTC
NA,TRBV4-2,TRBJ2-2,TRBD2,CASSLTSGNTGELFF,TGTGCCAGCAGCCTGACTAGCGGGAACACCGGGGAGCTGTTTTTT
NA,TRBV4-1,TRBJ2-1,TRBD2,CASSQWSGLAGSYNEQFF,TGCGCCAGCAGCCAATGGTCAGGACTAGCGGGGTCCTACAATGAGCAGTTCTTC
NA,TRBV6-6,TRBJ1-2,NA,CASSSQDRAPGYGYTF,TGTGCCAGCAGTTCCCAGGACAGAGCCCCTGGGTATGGCTACACCTTC
NA,TRBV5-6,TRBJ1-5,NA,CASSTLKETGVNQPQHF,TGTGCCAGCAGCACATTGAAAGAGACAGGCGTAAATCAGCCCCAGCATTTT
NA,TRBV28,TRBJ1-2,TRBD1,CASSETGEGYTF,TGTGCCAGCAGTGAGACAGGGGAAGGCTACACCTTC
NA,TRBV18,TRBJ2-5,TRBD2,CASSGVAGAEQEAQYF,TGTGCCAGCTCGGGAGTAGCGGGGGCCGAACAAGAGGCCCAGTACTTC
NA,TRBV18,TRBJ1-3,NA,CASSPFGEAPVGNTIYF,TGTGCCAGCTCACCATTCGGGGAGGCCCCCGTTGGAAACACCATATATTTT
once,TRBV6-6,TRBJ1-1,NA,CASREQSVNTEAFF,TGTGCCAGCAGAGAACAGTCAGTGAACACTGAAGCTTTCTTT
NA,TRBV10-3,TRBJ1-3,TRBD1,CATSGTAGNTIYF,TGTGCCACCTCCGGGACAGCTGGAAACACCATATATTTT
NA,TRBV5-1,TRBJ1-1,NA,CASSLGQGHVPEAFF,TGCGCCAGCAGCTTGGGTCAGGGACACGTCCCTGAAGCTTTCTTT
once,TRBV5-1,TRBJ1-3,NA,CASSLQSHSAGNTIYF,TGCGCCAGCAGCTTGCAATCCCACTCTGCCGGAAACACCATATATTTT
NA,TRBV7-2,TRBJ1-6,NA,CASSSATQGSNSPLHF,TGTGCCAGCAGCTCCGCTACGCAGGGCTCGAATTCACCCCTCCACTTT
NA,TRBV5-1,TRBJ2-1,NA,CASSLQTSSYNEQFF,TGCGCCAGCAGCTTGCAGACAAGCTCCTACAATGAGCAGTTCTTC
NA,TRBV27,TRBJ1-2,TRBD1,CASRERQGYGYTF,TGTGCCAGCAGGGAACGACAGGGTTATGGCTACACCTTC
NA,TRBV5-1,TRBJ2-5,TRBD2,CASSPRLGASGGFQETQYF,TGCGCCAGCAGCCCCCGACTCGGGGCTAGCGGGGGGTTCCAAGAGACCCAGTACTTC
NA,TRBV7-9,TRBJ1-2,NA,CASSLGDGYTF,TGTGCCAGCAGCTTAGGAGATGGCTACACCTTC
NA,TRBV19,TRBJ2-1,TRBD2,CASSALAGGHEQFF,TGTGCCAGTAGTGCACTAGCGGGGGGGCATGAGCAGTTCTTC
NA,TRBV6-5,TRBJ1-2,TRBD1,CATADRNYGYTF,TGTGCCACCGCGGACAGGAACTATGGCTACACCTTC
NA,TRBV28,TRBJ2-7,TRBD2,CASRRGRDEQYF,TGTGCCAGCAGACGGGGGAGGGACGAGCAGTACTTC
NA,TRBV6-5,TRBJ1-5,NA,CASSYVQDQPQHF,TGTGCCAGCAGTTACGTCCAGGATCAGCCCCAGCATTTT
once,TRBV5-6,TRBJ2-7,NA,CASSLYMQGRNSYEQYF,TGTGCCAGCAGCTTGTACATGCAGGGCCGGAACTCCTACGAGCAGTACTTC
NA,TRBV6-5,TRBJ1-3,TRBD1,CASSQRQGGDTIYF,TGTGCCAGCAGTCAAAGACAGGGGGGTGACACCATATATTTT
many,TRBV19,TRBJ2-6,NA,CASSIIQGTGANVLTF,TGTGCCAGTAGTATCATACAGGGAACTGGGGCCAACGTCCTGACTTTC
NA,TRBV6-5,TRBJ2-5,NA,CASSARSQYQETQYF,TGTGCCAGCAGCGCCCGGAGCCAATACCAAGAGACCCAGTACTTC
NA,TRBV19,TRBJ2-1,TRBD2,CASTLRKRGEYNEQFF,TGTGCCAGTACGTTGAGGAAGCGGGGGGAGTACAATGAGCAGTTCTTC
NA,TRBV3-1/TRBV3-2,TRBJ2-1,NA,CASSQAVASFSNEQFF,TGTGCCAGCAGCCAGGCCGTGGCTAGCTTTAGCAATGAGCAGTTCTTC
NA,TRBV7-9,TRBJ2-7,NA,CASSSGTYEQYF,TGTGCCAGCAGCTCCGGGACCTACGAGCAGTACTTC
few,TRBV2,TRBJ1-1,NA,CASMREGLVPEAFF,TGTGCCAGCATGAGGGAAGGGTTAGTGCCTGAAGCTTTCTTT
NA,TRBV5-5,TRBJ2-7,TRBD2,CASSRQLAGDSYEQYF,TGTGCCAGCAGCCGTCAATTAGCGGGGGACTCCTACGAGCAGTACTTC
NA,TRBV28,TRBJ2-7,NA,CASRSTGGEQYF,TGTGCCAGCAGGTCGACAGGCGGCGAGCAGTACTTC
NA,TRBV5-4,TRBJ1-1,NA,CASSPDRSNTEAFF,TGTGCCAGCAGCCCCGACAGGAGCAACACTGAAGCTTTCTTT
NA,TRBV5-4,TRBJ2-7,TRBD1,CASSPGDRGFLGEQYF,TGTGCCAGCAGCCCGGGGGACAGGGGGTTCCTGGGCGAGCAGTACTTC
NA,TRBV5-4,TRBJ2-1,NA,CASSLGALNEQFF,TGTGCCAGCAGCTTGGGGGCACTCAATGAGCAGTTCTTC
NA,TRBV28,TRBJ1-2,TRBD1,CASSNSGGPYGYTF,TGTGCCAGCAGTAACTCAGGGGGACCCTATGGCTACACCTTC